This T cell receptor (beta chain) was sequenced in a study of CD8+ T cells in alopecia areata. Study-wide results and limits: Besides other cells, scalp samples also yield sequences of resident alphabeta T cells from normal skin. Clonality was higher in lesional than normal scalp, especially in alopecia totalis/universalis. Patients showed less clear TCR sequence sharing than mice, possibly partly because of HLA diversity.

Reverse transcribed after extraction, RNA yielded cDNA as the sequencing template. The table came from immunoSEQ multiplex PCR; TCRdb's copy has only in-frame clones and leaves some out. The sample holds 110,000 to 150,000 clones; about three fifths are singletons and the top ten take 35% to 40%. Both CD4+ and CD8+ T cells were separated by sorting PBMCs. This clone was counted only a few times. No antigen is known for it. The CDR3 totals 16 residues. Looked up from germline, CDR1 is LNHDA and CDR2 is SQIVND (reference sequence). The V gene lost 3 bases and the J gene lost 1 base, with 12 bases spanning the gap.

The source is a human donor in good health. The chain links TRBV19 to TRBJ2-2, with TRBD2 as a possible D gene (5 bases). The sequencing sample was made of CD8+ T cells sorted from blood. As DNA, the CDR3 is TGTGCCAGTAGTATGGCGGAGGTCGAGAACACCGGGGAGCTGTTTTTT. Encoded protein: CASSMAEVENTGELFF.